This TCR beta chain was observed in a study of OX40 agonist ivuxolimab in advanced cancers. Assay used: immunoSEQ multiplex PCR; TCRdb lists only in-frame clones, some missing. The sample shows approximately 65,000 clones, roughly 80% of them seen only once. Whole-study findings and limits: Expanded peripheral T cell antigen specificity was not determined.

The CDR3 length is 16 residues. Germline CDR1 and CDR2: SEHNR and FQNEAQ (reference sequence). V gave up 1 base and J gave up 5 bases; unmatched junction bases: 8. This clone was observed once. What it recognizes is unknown. The chain recombines TRBV7-9 with TRBJ2-1, with 7 bases matching TRBD2. The specimen comprised CD4+ or CD8+ T cells sorted from blood, sampled in a trial of the OX40 agonist ivuxolimab. This receptor was identified in an adult with an advanced solid tumor such as melanoma, head and neck, liver or kidney cancer. CDR3 loop: CASSLVAARGNNEQFF. The CDR3 DNA follows: TGTGCCAGCAGCTTAGTAGCGGCGCGGGGGAACAATGAGCAGTTCTTC.